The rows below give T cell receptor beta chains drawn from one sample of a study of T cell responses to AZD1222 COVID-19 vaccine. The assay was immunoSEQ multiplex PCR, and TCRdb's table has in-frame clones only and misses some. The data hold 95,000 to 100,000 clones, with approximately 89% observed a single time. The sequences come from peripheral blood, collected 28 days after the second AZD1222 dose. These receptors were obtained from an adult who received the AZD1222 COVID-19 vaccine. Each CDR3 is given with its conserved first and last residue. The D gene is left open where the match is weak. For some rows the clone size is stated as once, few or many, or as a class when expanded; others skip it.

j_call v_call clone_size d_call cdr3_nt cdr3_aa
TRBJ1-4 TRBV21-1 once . TGTGCCACCCCACCGGACAGGGTCCGGAATGAAAAACTGTTTTTT CATPPDRVRNEKLFF
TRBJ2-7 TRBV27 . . TGTGCCAGCAGTCCAGGATCAATCTACGAGCAGTACTTC CASSPGSIYEQYF
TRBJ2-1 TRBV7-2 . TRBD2 TGTGCCAGCAGCTTAGTTGATCGCGGGAGAAGAGGCAATGAGCAGTTCTTC CASSLVDRGRRGNEQFF
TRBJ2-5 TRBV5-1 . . TGCGCCAGCAGCTTTAGGAGTTCAGAGACCCAGTACTTC CASSFRSSETQYF
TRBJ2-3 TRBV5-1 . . TGCGCCAGCAGCCCGATAGCTAACCCCACAGATACGCAGTATTTT CASSPIANPTDTQYF
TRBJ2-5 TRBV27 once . TGTGCCAGCAGTTCCAGCCCTTGGACAGTGCGCGTACCGTACCAAGAGACCCAGTACTTC CASSSSPWTVRVPYQETQYF
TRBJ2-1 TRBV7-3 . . TGTGCCAGCAGCCCGGACACCTACAATGAGCAGTTCTTC CASSPDTYNEQFF
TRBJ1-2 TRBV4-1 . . TGCGCCAGCAGCCAAGTCACCCGCGCCGAGGCCAATGGCTACACCTTC CASSQVTRAEANGYTF
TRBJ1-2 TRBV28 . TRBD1 TGTGCCAGCAGTTTATTGCGGGACAGGGGCGTCTATGGCTACACCTTC CASSLLRDRGVYGYTF
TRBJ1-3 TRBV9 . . TGTGCCAGCAGCGTACTTGGGACGGACTCTGGAAACACCATATATTTT CASSVLGTDSGNTIYF
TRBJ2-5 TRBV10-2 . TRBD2 TGCGCCAGCAGCGGGGGGGAGACCCAGTACTTC CASSGGETQYF
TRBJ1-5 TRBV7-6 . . TGTGCCAGCAGTTCAGATAGCAATCAGCCCCAGCATTTT CASSSDSNQPQHF
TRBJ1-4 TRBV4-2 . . TGTGCCAGCAGCTCAAGGGTGGCGGGGCAGAATGAAAAACTGTTTTTT CASSSRVAGQNEKLFF
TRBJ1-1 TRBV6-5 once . TGTGCCAGCAGTTACGGGTGGACTTTGAACACTGAAGCTTTCTTT CASSYGWTLNTEAFF
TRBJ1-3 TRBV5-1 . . TGCGCCAGCAGCTTGGGGATCGCAAGCTCTGGAAACACCATATATTTT CASSLGIASSGNTIYF
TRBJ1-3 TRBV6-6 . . TGTGCCAGCAGTTACCAGACGCGCACTGGAAACACCATATATTTT CASSYQTRTGNTIYF
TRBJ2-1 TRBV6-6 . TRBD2 TGTGCCAGCAGCGTTAGCGGGGGCTCCTACAATGAGCAGTTCTTC CASSVSGGSYNEQFF
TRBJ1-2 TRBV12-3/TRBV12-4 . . TGTGCCAGCAGCCCTGGGTATGGCTACACCTTC CASSPGYGYTF
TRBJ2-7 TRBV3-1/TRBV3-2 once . TGTGCCAGCAGCCAAGGGCCGGGGATGGAGTACTTC CASSQGPGMEYF
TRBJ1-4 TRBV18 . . TGTGCCAGCTCACCTACCAGTGAAAAACTGTTTTTT CASSPTSEKLFF
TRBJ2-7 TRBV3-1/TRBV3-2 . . TGTGCCAGCAGCCAAGTCGGAGGATACGAGCAGTACTTC CASSQVGGYEQYF
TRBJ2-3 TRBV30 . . TGTGCCGGTCGGCGGGCGGCAACAGATACGCAGTATTTT CAGRRAATDTQYF
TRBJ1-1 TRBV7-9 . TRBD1 TGTGCCAGCAGCTCCGGACAGGCTTGGGTTCCTTTCTTT CASSSGQAWVPFF
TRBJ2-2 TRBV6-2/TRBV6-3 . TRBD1 TGTGCCAGCAGTTTCGGACAGGCGAACACCGGGGAGCTGTTTTTT CASSFGQANTGELFF
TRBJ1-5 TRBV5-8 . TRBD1 TGTGCCAGCAGCTTGGGGGACAGGGGGAGCAATCAGCCCCAGCATTTT CASSLGDRGSNQPQHF